Sequencing of this TCR beta chain was carried out in a study of a mutant IDH1 vaccine in newly diagnosed glioma. Study in general: Initiation of the vaccine course occurred 4-6 weeks after radiotherapy alone, or alongside temozolomide cycles.

With respect to this clone: Its specificity is unknown.

Time point in this sample: week 35, safety follow-up. Doses comprised 300 ug of mutant IDH1 20-mer peptide each, plus topical imiquimod. Patients came in for eight vaccinations, in weeks 1, 3, 5, 7, 11, 15, 19 and 23. Patients carried new grade 3 or 4 IDH1-mutant astrocytomas lacking nuclear ATRX. With 6 bases clipped from V and 7 bases from J, the junction kept 6 bases outside the gene matches. The germline gives CDR1 MDHEN, CDR2 SYDVKM. The length of the CDR3 is 14 residues. Study-level results: Top peripheral T cell clonotype shifts appeared unrelated to pseudoprogression.

Method: immunoSEQ multiplex PCR; TCRdb's copy keeps in-frame clones and lacks some. The table has around 44,000 clones, around 85% seen once. The chain carries TRBV28 and TRBJ1-4; TRBD1 matches 9 bases. The sequence derives from a middle-aged man with glioma. The starting material was PBMCs, obtained from a glioma patient whose treatment included an IDH1 peptide vaccine. CDR3 sequence (DNA): TGTGCCAGCAGCCGAACAGGGGGCGGTGAAAAACTGTTTTTT. Its protein is CASSRTGGGEKLFF.